This T cell receptor (beta chain) was profiled in a study of blood T cell repertoires in COVID-19. This CDR3 region has 14 residues. The V segment lost 5 bases and the J segment 1 base; nucleotides outside the gene matches: 1. The germline CDR1 and CDR2 sequences are SGHTA and FQGNSA. Sequencing was performed with immunoSEQ multiplex PCR; in TCRdb, only in-frame clones are kept and a portion is missing. Of 150,000 to 170,000 clones listed, approximately 78% are singletons. The V call is TRBV7-2, the J call TRBJ2-5; 10 bases line up with TRBD1. The material sequenced was peripheral blood. The sequence derives from an elderly man with acute or convalescent COVID-19. The CDR3 spells CASSRTGGQETQYF. DNA for the CDR3: TGTGCCAGCAGCCGGACAGGGGGCCAAGAGACCCAGTACTTC.